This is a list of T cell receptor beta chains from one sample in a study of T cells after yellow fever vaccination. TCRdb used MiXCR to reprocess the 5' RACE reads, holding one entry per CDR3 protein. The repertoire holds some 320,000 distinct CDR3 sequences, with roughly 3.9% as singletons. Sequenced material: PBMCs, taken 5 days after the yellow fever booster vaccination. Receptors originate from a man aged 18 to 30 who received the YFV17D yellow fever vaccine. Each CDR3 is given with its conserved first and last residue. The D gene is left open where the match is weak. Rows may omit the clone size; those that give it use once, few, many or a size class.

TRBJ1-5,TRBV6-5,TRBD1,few,TGTGCCAGCCGGGAACAGGGGGCTGGTCAGCCCCAGCATTTT,CASREQGAGQPQHF
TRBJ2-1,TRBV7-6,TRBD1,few,TGTGCCAGCAGCATCAATGGGGCGGGACAGGGATTCTACAATGAGCAGTTCTTC,CASSINGAGQGFYNEQFF
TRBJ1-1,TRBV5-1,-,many,TGCGCCAGCAGCCCCCCCCTACCGAACACTGAAGCTTTCTTT,CASSPPLPNTEAFF
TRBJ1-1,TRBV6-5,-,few,TGTGCCAGCAGGGTCCGGTTGGAGAAGAACACTGAAGCTTTCTTT,CASRVRLEKNTEAFF
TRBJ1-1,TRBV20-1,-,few,TGCAGTGCTAGGGCCCTGGGGCAGAACACTGAAGCTTTCTTT,CSARALGQNTEAFF
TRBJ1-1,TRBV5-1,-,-,TGCGCCAGCAGCTTGAGAGCAGGGAAGAACACTGAAGCTTTCTTT,CASSLRAGKNTEAFF
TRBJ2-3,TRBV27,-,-,TGTGCCAGCAGTCAAAGACTAGTGGGAGATACGCAGTATTTT,CASSQRLVGDTQYF
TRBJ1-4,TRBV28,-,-,TGTGCCAGCAGTTCCCCGACAGCCCACCGTGAAAAACTGTTTTTT,CASSSPTAHREKLFF
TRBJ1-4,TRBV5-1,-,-,TGCGCCAGCAGCCTCTCTGCCTCACACCGGGAAAAACTGTTTTTT,CASSLSASHREKLFF
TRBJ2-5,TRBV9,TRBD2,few,TGTGCCAGCAGCCCCCGGGGGGACCTCCAAGAGACCCAGTACTTC,CASSPRGDLQETQYF
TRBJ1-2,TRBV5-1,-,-,TGCGCCAGCAGCTTAGAGAGCCCGGAGGGCTACACCTTC,CASSLESPEGYTF